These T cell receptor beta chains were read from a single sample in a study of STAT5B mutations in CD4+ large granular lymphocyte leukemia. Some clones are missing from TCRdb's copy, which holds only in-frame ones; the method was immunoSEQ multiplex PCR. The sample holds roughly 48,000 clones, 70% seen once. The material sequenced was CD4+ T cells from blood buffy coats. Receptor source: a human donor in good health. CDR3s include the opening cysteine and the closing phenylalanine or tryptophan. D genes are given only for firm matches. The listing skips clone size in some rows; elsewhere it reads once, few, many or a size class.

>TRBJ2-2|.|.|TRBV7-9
CASSRTTGELFF
TGTGCCAGCAGTCGGACCACCGGGGAGCTGTTTTTT
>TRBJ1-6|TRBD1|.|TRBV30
CAWSNLDRVNSPLHF
TGTGCCTGGAGTAACCTGGACAGGGTTAATTCACCCCTCCACTTT
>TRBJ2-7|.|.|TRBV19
CASSRAWQGSYEQYF
TGTGCCAGTAGTAGGGCGTGGCAGGGTTCCTACGAGCAGTACTTC
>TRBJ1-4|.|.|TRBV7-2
CASSRSATNEKLFF
TGTGCCAGCAGCCGCAGTGCAACTAATGAAAAACTGTTTTTT
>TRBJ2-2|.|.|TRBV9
CASSERDLNTGELFF
TGTGCCAGCAGCGAAAGGGACCTTAACACCGGGGAGCTGTTTTTT
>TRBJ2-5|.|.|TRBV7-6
CASSSGLLSRAQYF
TGTGCCAGCAGCTCGGGACTGCTGTCCAGGGCCCAGTACTTC
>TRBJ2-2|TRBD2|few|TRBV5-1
CASSLEASGGRNTGELFF
TGCGCCAGCAGCTTGGAGGCTAGCGGGGGCCGGAACACCGGGGAGCTGTTTTTT
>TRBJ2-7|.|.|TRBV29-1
CSVAQGGMNEQYF
TGCAGCGTTGCACAGGGAGGAATGAACGAGCAGTACTTC
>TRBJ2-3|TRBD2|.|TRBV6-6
CASLRGGLGTDTQYF
TGTGCCAGCCTACGGGGGGGCCTGGGCACAGATACGCAGTATTTT
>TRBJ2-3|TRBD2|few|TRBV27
CASSLTAGVDTQYF
TGTGCCAGCAGTTTAACAGCGGGGGTAGATACGCAGTATTTT
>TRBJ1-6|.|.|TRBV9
CASRESQNSPLHF
TGTGCCAGCAGGGAAAGCCAGAATTCACCCCTCCACTTT
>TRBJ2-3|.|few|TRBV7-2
CASSQKDTQYF
TGTGCCAGCAGCCAAAAAGATACGCAGTATTTT